One sample yielded the 8 T cell receptor beta chains listed below, sequenced in a study of blood T cell repertoires in COVID-19. Some clones are missing from TCRdb's copy, which holds only in-frame ones; the method was immunoSEQ multiplex PCR. The top ten hold around 4.3% of the sample, which has roughly 100,000 clones, approximately 84% seen once. Source material: peripheral blood. The origin of the receptors is a human donor in a cohort sampled during active COVID-19.

The V gene is TRBV2, the J gene TRBJ2-7, with TRBD1 matching over 8 bases. The CDR3 has 14 residues. Germline V gene data show CDR1 as SNHLY and CDR2 as FYNNEI. With 6 bases clipped from V and 5 bases from J, the junction kept 9 bases outside the gene matches. CDR3 protein: CASRDRAHKDEQYF. DNA of the CDR3: TGTGCCAGCAGGGACAGGGCCCACAAGGACGAGCAGTACTTC.

The rearrangement uses TRBV6-6 and TRBJ2-7; 9 bases fit TRBD1. The CDR3 consists of 14 residues. The V gene end was trimmed by 5 bases and the J gene end by 3 bases; junction bases not matched to a gene: 5. The germline V gene has CDR1 MNHNY and CDR2 SVGAGI (reference sequence). CDR3: CASSKRDRDYEQYF. The CDR3 region has the DNA TGTGCCAGCAGTAAAAGGGACAGGGACTACGAGCAGTACTTC.

This clone was observed a few times. The V call is TRBV9, the J call TRBJ1-6, with D unclear. The CDR3 spans 15 residues. Trimming removed 4 bases at V and 11 bases at J, with 19 bases between. The V gene's germline CDR1 is SGDLS and CDR2 YYNGEE. The CDR3 loop is CASSPRTEGDTPLHF. The CDR3 DNA follows: TGTGCCAGCAGCCCCCGCACAGAGGGCGATACACCCCTCCACTTT.

The rearrangement uses TRBV7-2 and TRBJ1-1; 11 positions match TRBD1. The CDR3 loop spans 16 amino acids. The germline V gene has CDR1 SGHTA and CDR2 FQGNSA. The J segment lost 5 bases and the V segment lost 3 bases, leaving 8 bases of the junction unmatched. The CDR3 here is CASSFPGQGALTEAFF. In DNA form, the CDR3 reads TGTGCCAGCAGCTTCCCAGGACAGGGGGCGTTGACTGAAGCTTTCTTT. The whole variable domain, remainder taken from reference TRBV7-2 and TRBJ1-1, is GAGVSQSPSNKVTEKGKDVELRCDPISGHTALYWYRQSLGQGLEFLIYFQGNSAPDKSGLPSDRFSAERTGGSVSTLTIQRTQQEDSAVYLCASSFPGQGALTEAFFGQGTRLTVV.

The V gene is TRBV19, the J gene TRBJ1-1; D is undetermined. CDR3 size: 14 residues. V was trimmed by 2 bases and J by 11 bases, leaving 18 bases between them. Germline CDR1 reads LNHDA; CDR2 reads SQIVND (reference sequence). CDR3 in DNA: TGTGCCAGTAGTATAAGAGGAGCGGAGGCCAGGGCTTTCTTT. It encodes CASSIRGAEARAFF.

The chain employs TRBV6-6 and TRBJ1-5, with 8 bases aligning to TRBD1. Germline V CDR1 and CDR2: MNHNY, SVGAGI (reference sequence). After removal of 5 bases from V and 0 bases from J, the junction contained 12 bases not matched to a gene. The length of the CDR3 is 18 residues. The CDR3 protein is CASSHPQGASYSNQPQHF. As DNA, the CDR3 is TGTGCCAGCAGTCACCCGCAGGGGGCGAGCTATAGCAATCAGCCCCAGCATTTT.

The chain couples TRBV5-4 to TRBJ2-1, with D possibly TRBD2 on 6 matching bases. The CDR3 is 17 amino acids. The V and J ends lost 0 bases and 0 bases respectively, with 13 bases between them. Germline lookup yields CDR1 SGHNT and CDR2 YYREEE (reference sequence). In nucleotides, the CDR3 is TGTGCCAGCAGCTTGGGGGGACTGGCTAGCTCCTACAATGAGCAGTTCTTC. It specifies CASSLGGLASSYNEQFF. Looking up the rest from reference TRBV5-4 and TRBJ2-1 gives the full variable domain: ETGVTQSPTHLIKTRGQQVTLRCSSQSGHNTVSWYQQALGQGPQFIFQYYREEENGRGNFPPRFSGLQFPNYSSELNVNALELDDSALYLCASSLGGLASSYNEQFFGPGTRLTVL.

This chain joins TRBV5-1 and TRBJ2-3; D call uncertain. The V and J ends lost 0 bases and 6 bases respectively, with 17 bases between them. The V gene's germline CDR1 is SGHRS and CDR2 YFSETQ. The CDR3 totals 16 residues. In DNA, the CDR3 is TGCGCCAGCAGCTTGGCCGTCACAATCCTCACCGATACGCAGTATTTT. It specifies CASSLAVTILTDTQYF. Filled out from reference TRBV5-1 and TRBJ2-3, the complete variable domain reads KAGVTQTPRYLIKTRGQQVTLSCSPISGHRSVSWYQQTPGQGLQFLFEYFSETQRNKGNFPGRFSGRQFSNSRSEMNVSTLELGDSALYLCASSLAVTILTDTQYFGPGTRLTVL.